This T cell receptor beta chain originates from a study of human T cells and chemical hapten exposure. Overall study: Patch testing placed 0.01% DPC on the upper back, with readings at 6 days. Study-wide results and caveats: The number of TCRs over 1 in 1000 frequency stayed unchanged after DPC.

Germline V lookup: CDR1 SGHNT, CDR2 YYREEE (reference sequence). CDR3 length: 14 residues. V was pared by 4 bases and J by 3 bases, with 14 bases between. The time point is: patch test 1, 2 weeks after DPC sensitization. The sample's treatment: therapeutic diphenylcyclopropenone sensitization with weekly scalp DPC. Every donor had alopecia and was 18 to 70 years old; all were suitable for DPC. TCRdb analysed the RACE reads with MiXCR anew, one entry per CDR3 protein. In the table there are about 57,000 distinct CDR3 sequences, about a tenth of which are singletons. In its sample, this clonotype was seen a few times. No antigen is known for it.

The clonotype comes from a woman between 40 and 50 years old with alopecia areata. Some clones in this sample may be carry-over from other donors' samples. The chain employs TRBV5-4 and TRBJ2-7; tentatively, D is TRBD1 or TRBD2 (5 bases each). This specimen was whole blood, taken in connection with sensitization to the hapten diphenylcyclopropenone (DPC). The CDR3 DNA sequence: TGTGCCAGCAGCGTCCGGGACGGAGGCTACGAGCAGTACTTC. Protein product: CASSVRDGGYEQYF. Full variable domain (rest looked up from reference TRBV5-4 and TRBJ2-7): ETGVTQSPTHLIKTRGQQVTLRCSSQSGHNTVSWYQQALGQGPQFIFQYYREEENGRGNFPPRFSGLQFPNYSSELNVNALELDDSALYLCASSVRDGGYEQYFGPGTRLTVT.